Following are 7 T cell receptor beta chains from one sample sequenced in a study of PD-1 blockade in classical Hodgkin lymphoma. There was relapse after autologous stem cell transplantation in every patient, and there was variation in brentuximab vedotin exposure. Profiling relied on immunoSEQ multiplex PCR, and the TCRdb table lists in-frame clones only, not all of them. The repertoire holds about 30,000 clones, with 60% to 85% as singletons. The input for sequencing was peripheral blood mononuclear cells (PBMCs), taken before the second cycle of nivolumab. The receptors shown here come from a human donor with classical Hodgkin lymphoma.

V is TRBV2 and J is TRBJ2-3, with TRBD2 matching over 12 bases. The CDR3 spans 16 residues. CDR1 and CDR2 (germline): SNHLY, FYNNEI. V was clipped by 2 bases and J by 4 bases; unmatched bases: 4. The CDR3 DNA follows: TGTGCCAGCAGTGAAAGGACTAGCGGGGCGGCAGATACGCAGTATTTT. Residues: CASSERTSGAADTQYF.

This clone was recorded a few times. The rearrangement links TRBV28 to TRBJ1-5; D call uncertain. CDR1 and CDR2 from the germline V gene are MDHEN and SYDVKM. V lost 5 bases to trimming and J lost 3 bases, with 11 bases between them. CDR3 size: 14 residues. The CDR3 reads CASSPGLINQPQHF. The CDR3 coding sequence is TGTGCCAGCAGTCCCGGACTTATCAATCAGCCCCAGCATTTT.

The CDR3 sequence is CASSEAGRGFNTEAFF. Here the CDR3 DNA reads TGTGCCAGCAGTGAAGCGGGTCGAGGGTTCAACACTGAAGCTTTCTTT. This chain links TRBV2 with TRBJ1-1; D not certain. Germline V gives CDR1 SNHLY, CDR2 FYNNEI. This CDR3 has 16 residues. Trimming removed 0 bases from V and 2 bases from J, with 13 bases in between. Complete variable domain (other parts from reference TRBV2 and TRBJ1-1): EPEVTQTPSHQVTQMGQEVILRCVPISNHLYFYWYRQILGQKVEFLVSFYNNEISEKSEIFDDQFSVERPDGSNFTLKIRSTKLEDSAMYFCASSEAGRGFNTEAFFGQGTRLTVV.

The rearrangement uses TRBV27 and TRBJ2-3; D possibly matches TRBD1 or TRBD2 (7 bases each). Trimming shortened V by 3 bases and J by 13 bases, and 20 bases separated the two germline ends. The germline CDR1 and CDR2 sequences are MNHEY and SMNVEV (reference sequence). The CDR3 extends over 14 amino acids. CDR3 residues: CASSFSPGRGLEYF. The CDR3 DNA sequence: TGTGCCAGCAGTTTCAGCCCAGGGAGGGGGCTAGAGTATTTT.

This clone is a singleton in its sample. The V and J genes are TRBV7-9 and TRBJ2-2; D is possibly TRBD1 (5 bases). V lost 5 bases and J lost 4, with 8 bases in between. This CDR3 spans 13 amino acids. The germline V gene has CDR1 SEHNR and CDR2 FQNEAQ (reference sequence). CDR3 sequence reads: CASSHRSTGELFF. Here the CDR3 DNA reads TGTGCCAGCAGCCACAGGAGCACCGGGGAGCTGTTTTTT.

The chain has TRBV2 and TRBJ2-7; TRBD1 aligns across 10 bases. Germline CDR1 reads SNHLY; CDR2 reads FYNNEI. J gave up 0 bases and V 10 bases, and 9 bases lay outside the gene matches. The CDR3 is 15 residues long. The CDR3 here is CATCPGQGSSYEQYF. The CDR3 region has the DNA TGTGCCACCTGCCCGGGACAGGGGTCCTCCTACGAGCAGTACTTC.

The chain recombines TRBV4-3 with TRBJ1-3, with 7 bases fitting TRBD1. The CDR3 consists of 14 residues. Germline values: CDR1 LGHNA, CDR2 YSLEER. Trimming removed 4 bases from V and 2 bases from J; junction bases left unmatched: 2. The CDR3 spells CASSPGTAGNTIYF. The CDR3 DNA follows: TGCGCCAGCAGCCCCGGGACAGCTGGAAACACCATATATTTT.